This passage covers 11 T cell receptor beta chains from one sample sequenced in a study of CD8 T cells in Susac syndrome. RNA totalling about 0.45 to 1 ug underwent reverse transcription with random hexamers. TCRdb independently ran MiXCR on the immunoSEQ multiplex PCR reads; one entry per CDR3 protein. The table includes about 300,000 distinct CDR3 sequences, roughly 85% detected once. Sequences were obtained from CD8+ T cells from PBMCs. The receptors stem from a human donor with multiple sclerosis.

The genes are TRBV18 and TRBJ2-7; D unclear. Germline assignment: CDR1 KGHSH and CDR2 LQKENI. The CDR3 is 9 amino acids. V was cut by 0 bases and J by 12 bases, with 3 bases left in between. The CDR3 loop is CASSPPSYF. The CDR3 DNA sequence: TGTGCCAGCTCACCACCCTCGTACTTC. The full variable domain, rest sourced from reference TRBV18 and TRBJ2-7, is NAGVMQNPRHLVRRRGQEARLRCSPMKGHSHVYWYRQLPEEGLKFMVYLQKENIIDESGMPKERFSAEFPKEGPSILRIQQVVRGDSAAYFCASSPPSYFGPGTRLTVT.

The rearrangement links TRBV4-3 to TRBJ1-3; D is unresolved. Germline V CDR1 and CDR2: LGHNA, YSLEER. Trimming took 3 bases from V and 0 from J, leaving 15 bases between them. The CDR3 consists of 17 residues. Written as DNA, the CDR3 is TGCGCCAGCAGCCAGTCCCATGTACGGGTCTCTGGAAACACCATATATTTT. Protein product: CASSQSHVRVSGNTIYF.

The rearrangement joins TRBV4-3 to TRBJ2-7; D remains unclear. The germline V gene has CDR1 LGHNA and CDR2 YSLEER. V lost 7 bases and J 0 bases, leaving 16 bases between the germline ends. CDR3 size: 15 residues. The CDR3 DNA is TGCGCCAGCACCCCGAGTGTTATCAGCTCCTACGAGCAGTACTTC. This encodes CASTPSVISSYEQYF.

The genes are TRBV12-3 or TRBV12-4 and TRBJ2-4, with 8 nucleotides matching TRBD1. With 3 bases clipped from V and 4 bases from J, the junction kept 5 bases outside the gene matches. This CDR3 has 15 amino acids. The CDR3: CASSFPGGAKNIQYF. Here the CDR3 DNA reads TGTGCCAGCAGTTTCCCAGGGGGCGCAAAAAACATTCAGTACTTC.

The rearrangement joins TRBV4-2 to TRBJ1-1, with D possibly being TRBD1 (5 bases). CDR3 length: 15 residues. With 0 bases removed from V and 4 bases from J, the gap between germline ends came to 12 bases. Germline CDR1 is LGHNA and CDR2 is YNFKEQ. The CDR3 loop reads CASSQDPTGGTEAFF. For the CDR3, the DNA is TGTGCCAGCAGCCAAGATCCAACAGGCGGCACTGAAGCTTTCTTT.

The chain carries TRBV5-4 and TRBJ2-3; D not certain. Trimming left V 6 bases short and J 0 bases short, with 17 bases between. The germline CDR1 and CDR2 sequences are SGHNT and YYREEE (reference sequence). This CDR3 is built from 16 residues. As DNA, the CDR3 is TGTGCCAGCACCGATGATATCGTCCAAAGCACAGATACGCAGTATTTT. Its translation is CASTDDIVQSTDTQYF.

The rearrangement joins TRBV5-6 to TRBJ1-1; weak D call: TRBD1 (6 bases). The V and J ends lost 3 bases and 11 bases respectively, with 17 bases between them. Germline-derived CDR1 and CDR2 are SGHDT and YYEEEE. CDR3 length: 13 residues. The CDR3 bases are TGTGCCAGCAGCTGGGGCCGGGACACCCAGGCTTTCTTT. Amino acid sequence: CASSWGRDTQAFF.

This sequence joins TRBV10-3 and TRBJ2-7, with TRBD2 identical over 7 bases. Germline-derived CDR1 and CDR2 are ENHRY and SYGVKD. V shed 3 bases, J shed 0 bases, and the junction held 5 bases outside the gene matches. The CDR3 has 15 residues. The CDR3 here is CAISDLAGSSYEQYF. The CDR3 DNA reads as TGTGCCATCAGTGATTTAGCGGGCAGCTCCTACGAGCAGTACTTC.

The chain couples TRBV27 to TRBJ2-3; D is unclear. Germline assignment: CDR1 MNHEY and CDR2 SMNVEV (reference sequence). Between the trimmed V and J ends, which lost 3 bases and 4 bases, there was a span of 5 bases. The CDR3 contains 12 residues. This chain's CDR3 is CASSFPADTQYF. CDR3 DNA sequence: TGTGCCAGCAGTTTCCCTGCAGATACGCAGTATTTT.

The chain uses TRBV19 and TRBJ2-2, with TRBD2 matching 7 bases. CDR1 and CDR2 (germline): LNHDA, SQIVND (reference sequence). V lost 5 bases to trimming and J lost 4 bases; unmatched junction nucleotides: 16. The CDR3 consists of 18 residues. The CDR3 reads CASSPEDGGFVGTGELFF. CDR3 DNA: TGTGCCAGTAGTCCCGAGGACGGGGGGTTCGTTGGCACCGGGGAGCTGTTTTTT.

V is TRBV4-3 and J is TRBJ2-6, with a tentative D call TRBD1 (7 bases). This CDR3 region has 20 residues. The ends were cut back, 0 bases at V and 0 bases at J, with 18 bases in the middle. Germline CDR1 is LGHNA and CDR2 is YSLEER. The CDR3 sequence: CASSQDRGTDFFSGANVLTF. In DNA, the CDR3 is TGCGCCAGCAGCCAAGATCGGGGGACAGATTTTTTCTCTGGGGCCAACGTCCTGACTTTC.